This TCR beta chain derives from a study of OX40 agonist ivuxolimab in advanced cancers. About the research overall: In this trial design, patients received ivuxolimab intravenously at 0.01 to 10 mg/kg every 2 weeks.

Germline V lookup: CDR1 SGHRS, CDR2 YFSETQ. The CDR3 spans 15 residues. Trimming pared 6 bases from V and 5 bases from J, leaving 20 bases between. A word on this clone: Antigen: not known.

The protocol was immunoSEQ multiplex PCR, while the TCRdb copy is restricted to in-frame clones and leaves out a portion. Seen here are roughly 80,000 clones, 85% to 95% observed once, and the top ten hold around 0.75%. Notes on the study in general: No determination was made of the antigen specificity of the expanded peripheral T cells. Fewer expanded clones were found on average in CD4+ than in CD8+ T cells.

This sequence originates from an adult with an advanced solid tumor such as melanoma, head and neck, liver or kidney cancer. The sample in question was CD4+ or CD8+ T cells sorted from blood, obtained in a trial of the OX40 agonist ivuxolimab. This chain uses TRBV5-1 with TRBJ2-5; possible D gene TRBD2, 6 bases. Here the CDR3 DNA reads TGCGCCAGCAACTTAGTCGGGGGAGCCGGGGAGACCCAGTACTTC. Its translation is CASNLVGGAGETQYF.